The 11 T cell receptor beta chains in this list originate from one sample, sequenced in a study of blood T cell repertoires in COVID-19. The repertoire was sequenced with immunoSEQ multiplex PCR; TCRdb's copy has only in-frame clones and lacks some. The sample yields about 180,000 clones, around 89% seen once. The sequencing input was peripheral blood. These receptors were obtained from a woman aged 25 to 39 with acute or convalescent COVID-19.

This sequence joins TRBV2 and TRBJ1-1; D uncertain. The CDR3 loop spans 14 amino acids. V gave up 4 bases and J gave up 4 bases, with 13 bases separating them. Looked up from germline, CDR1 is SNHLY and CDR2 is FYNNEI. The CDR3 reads CASSVDGRGTEAFF. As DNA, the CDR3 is TGTGCCAGCAGTGTCGACGGCCGAGGCACTGAAGCTTTCTTT.

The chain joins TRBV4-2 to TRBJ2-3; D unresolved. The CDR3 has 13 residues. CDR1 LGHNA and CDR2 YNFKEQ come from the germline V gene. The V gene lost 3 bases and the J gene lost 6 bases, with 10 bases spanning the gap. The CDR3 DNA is TGTGCCAGCAGCCATCCTACGGAGGATACGCAGTATTTT. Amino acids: CASSHPTEDTQYF.

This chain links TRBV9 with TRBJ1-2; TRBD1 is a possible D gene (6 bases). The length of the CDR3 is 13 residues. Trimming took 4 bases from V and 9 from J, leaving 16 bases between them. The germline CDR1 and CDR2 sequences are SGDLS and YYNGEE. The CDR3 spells CASSQRTRDSYTF. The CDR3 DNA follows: TGTGCCAGCAGCCAAAGAACTAGGGACAGCTACACCTTC.

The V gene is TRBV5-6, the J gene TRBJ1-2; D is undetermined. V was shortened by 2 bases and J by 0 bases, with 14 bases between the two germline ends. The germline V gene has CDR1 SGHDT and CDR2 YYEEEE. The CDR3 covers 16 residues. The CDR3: CASSFPAATTNYGYTF. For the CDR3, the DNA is TGTGCCAGCAGCTTCCCCGCGGCCACGACTAACTATGGCTACACCTTC.

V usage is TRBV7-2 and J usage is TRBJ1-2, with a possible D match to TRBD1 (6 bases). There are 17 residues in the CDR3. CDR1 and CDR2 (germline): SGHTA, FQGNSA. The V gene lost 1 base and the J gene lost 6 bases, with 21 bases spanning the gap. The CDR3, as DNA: TGTGCCAGCAGCTTAGTCCATTGGGGGGGCGAGGAACATGGCTACACCTTC. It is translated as CASSLVHWGGEEHGYTF. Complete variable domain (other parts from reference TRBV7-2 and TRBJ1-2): GAGVSQSPSNKVTEKGKDVELRCDPISGHTALYWYRQSLGQGLEFLIYFQGNSAPDKSGLPSDRFSAERTGGSVSTLTIQRTQQEDSAVYLCASSLVHWGGEEHGYTFGSGTRLTVV.

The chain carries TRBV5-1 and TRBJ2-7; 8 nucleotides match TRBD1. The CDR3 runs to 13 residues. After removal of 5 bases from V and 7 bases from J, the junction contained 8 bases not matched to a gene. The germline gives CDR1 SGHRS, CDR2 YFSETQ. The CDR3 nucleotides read TGCGCCAGCAGGGGACAGGTGTCGGATGAGCAGTACTTC. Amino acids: CASRGQVSDEQYF.

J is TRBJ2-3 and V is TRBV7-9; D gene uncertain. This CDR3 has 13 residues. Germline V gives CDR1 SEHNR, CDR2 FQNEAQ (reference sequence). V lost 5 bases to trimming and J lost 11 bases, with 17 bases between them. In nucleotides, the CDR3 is TGTGCCAGCAGCCTGTCAGGTATCTTTGAGCAGTATTTT. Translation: CASSLSGIFEQYF.

The chain's CDR3 is CASSPPSRQGETQYF. CDR3 in DNA: TGTGCCAGCTCACCCCCGTCACGGCAGGGTGAGACCCAGTACTTC. J is TRBJ2-5 and V is TRBV18; TRBD1 might be the D (5 bases). CDR3 length: 15 amino acids. The V end lost 3 bases, the J end lost 5 bases, and 16 bases lay between the germline ends. Looked up from germline, CDR1 is KGHSH and CDR2 is LQKENI.

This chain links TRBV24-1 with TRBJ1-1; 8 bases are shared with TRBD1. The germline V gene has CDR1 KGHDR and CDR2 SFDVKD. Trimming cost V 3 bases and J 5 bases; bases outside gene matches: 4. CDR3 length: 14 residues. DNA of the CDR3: TGTGCCACCAGTGATGCGACAGGGGTGACTGAAGCTTTCTTT. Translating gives CATSDATGVTEAFF.

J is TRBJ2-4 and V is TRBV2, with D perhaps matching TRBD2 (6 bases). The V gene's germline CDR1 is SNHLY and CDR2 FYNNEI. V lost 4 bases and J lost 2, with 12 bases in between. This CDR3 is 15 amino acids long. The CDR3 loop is CASSGDGTSKNIQYF. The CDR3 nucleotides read TGTGCCAGCAGTGGAGATGGGACTTCCAAAAACATTCAGTACTTC.

The CDR3, as DNA: TGTGCCAGTAATGGGGGAGGGACGGATTCCGCTCAGCCCCAGCATTTT. Translation gives CASNGGGTDSAQPQHF. V and J are TRBV19 and TRBJ1-5, with a tentative D call TRBD1 (5 bases). The germline V gene has CDR1 LNHDA and CDR2 SQIVND (reference sequence). V was pared by 7 bases and J by 6 bases, with 22 bases between. The length of the CDR3 is 16 residues. Based on the CDR3 plus reference TRBV19 and TRBJ1-5, the full variable domain is DGGITQSPKYLFRKEGQNVTLSCEQNLNHDAMYWYRQDPGQGLRLIYYSQIVNDFQKGDIAEGYSVSREKKESFPLTVTSAQKNPTAFYLCASNGGGTDSAQPQHFGDGTRLSIL.